The 18 T cell receptor beta chains in this list originate from one sample, sequenced in a study of T cells after yellow fever vaccination. TCRdb passed the 5' RACE reads through MiXCR, listing each CDR3 protein once. Of 300,000 to 400,000 distinct CDR3 sequences in the sample, roughly an eighth were seen once. Sequencing was performed on CD4+ T cells sorted from PBMCs, taken 15 days after the yellow fever booster vaccination. Every receptor here comes from a man younger than 35 who received the YFV17D yellow fever vaccine.

This clonotype was counted a few times. The chain recombines TRBV6-4 with TRBJ2-3; D is ambiguous. This CDR3 comprises 16 residues. Germline CDR1 reads MRHNA; CDR2 reads SNTAGT. Trimming took 5 bases from V and 5 from J, leaving 20 bases between them. Here the CDR3 DNA reads TGTGCCAGCAGTACCCGAGGTCCGTCGGCGCGAGATACGCAGTATTTT. Protein sequence: CASSTRGPSARDTQYF.

The J gene is TRBJ2-5, the V gene TRBV29-1; D unclear. CDR3 length equals 13 residues. The germline V gene encodes CDR1 SQVTM and CDR2 ANQGSEA. The V end was cut by 1 base, the J end by 2 bases, with 8 bases between. CDR3 in amino acids: CSVEGLVQETQYF. The DNA for the CDR3 is TGCAGCGTTGAAGGCTTAGTTCAAGAGACCCAGTACTTC.

The chain employs TRBV4-3 and TRBJ2-2; 8 bases are shared with TRBD1. Trimming removed 3 bases from V and 1 base from J; junction bases left unmatched: 7. Per germline, CDR1 LGHNA and CDR2 YSLEER. There are 17 residues in the CDR3. The CDR3 region has the DNA TGCGCCAGCAGCCAGGGTACCGGGACAGGGAACACCGGGGAGCTGTTTTTT. This gives the protein CASSQGTGTGNTGELFF.

A few counts support this clonotype. V usage is TRBV6-6 and J usage is TRBJ1-4; TRBD1 matches at 8 bases. CDR3 length: 15 residues. With 6 bases clipped from V and 5 bases from J, the junction kept 8 bases outside the gene matches. Germline V lookup: CDR1 MNHNY, CDR2 SVGAGI (reference sequence). The DNA for the CDR3 is TGTGCCAGCAGCACCACAGGGGGGGAAAATGAAAAACTGTTTTTT. Translating gives CASSTTGGENEKLFF.

At least ten counts were recorded for this clonotype. This sequence joins TRBV5-1 and TRBJ1-1; a weak D match, TRBD1 (6 bases). V lost 2 bases and J 3 bases, leaving 11 bases between the germline ends. CDR3 length: 14 residues. Germline CDR1 SGHRS, CDR2 YFSETQ. CDR3 loop: CASSFWGRDTEAFF. DNA for the CDR3: TGCGCCAGCAGCTTTTGGGGGCGGGACACTGAAGCTTTCTTT.

This clonotype was recorded many times. V usage is TRBV3-1 and J usage is TRBJ2-2; D is undetermined. Trimming took off 1 base at V and 2 bases at J, with 5 bases between the two ends. Germline V gives CDR1 LGHDT, CDR2 YNNKEL (reference sequence). CDR3 length: 14 amino acids. The CDR3 loop reads CASSQGGNTGELFF. The CDR3 coding sequence is TGTGCCAGCAGCCAAGGGGGAAACACCGGGGAGCTGTTTTTT.

This clonotype occurred a few times. V is TRBV29-1 and J is TRBJ1-1, with D perhaps TRBD1 (6 bases). Germline V gives CDR1 SQVTM, CDR2 ANQGSEA. This CDR3 has 11 amino acids. The V and J ends lost 4 bases and 10 bases respectively, with 13 bases between them. The DNA for the CDR3 is TGCAGCGTTGGGGAGGACAGAAGAGCTTTCTTT. Translation: CSVGEDRRAFF.

This clonotype was found a few times. This chain joins TRBV14 and TRBJ2-1, with a tentative D call TRBD2 (6 bases). This CDR3 has 16 amino acids. Looked up from germline, CDR1 is SGHDN and CDR2 is FVKESK. The V and J ends lost 0 bases and 7 bases respectively, with 16 bases between them. The CDR3 DNA is TGTGCCAGCAGCCAAGAAGGGACGGGGGTTAAAAATGAGCAGTTCTTC. Its translation: CASSQEGTGVKNEQFF.

V gene TRBV28 combines with J gene TRBJ1-4; no clear D gene. V lost 7 bases and J lost 3, with 12 bases in between. The CDR3 has 14 amino acids. The germline CDR1 and CDR2 sequences are MDHEN and SYDVKM. As DNA, the CDR3 is TGTGCCAGCACCGCTAGGCGGGCTAATGAAAAACTGTTTTTT. Protein: CASTARRANEKLFF.

V and J are TRBV7-2 and TRBJ2-2; no reliable D call. The germline V gene encodes CDR1 SGHTA and CDR2 FQGNSA. The CDR3 is 16 amino acids. V was cut by 5 bases and J by 0 bases, with 13 bases left in between. The CDR3 coding sequence is TGTGCCAGCAGCGTACGACACATCGCGAACACCGGGGAGCTGTTTTTT. Its protein is CASSVRHIANTGELFF.

This clonotype has just a few counts. The rearrangement uses TRBV4-2 and TRBJ2-3, with D perhaps TRBD2 (7 bases). The germline CDR1 and CDR2 sequences are LGHNA and YNFKEQ. The CDR3 length is 17 residues. V was cut by 3 bases and J by 4 bases, with 20 bases left in between. The CDR3 protein is CASSQELGGGAPDTQYF. CDR3 bases: TGTGCCAGCAGCCAGGAGTTGGGTGGGGGGGCTCCAGATACGCAGTATTTT.

The V and J genes are TRBV6-1 and TRBJ2-7, with 10 positions matching TRBD1. V shed 6 bases and J 2 bases; nucleotides not matched to a gene: 13. The germline CDR1 and CDR2 sequences are MNHNS and SASEGT. This CDR3 has 17 residues. Written as DNA, the CDR3 is TGTGCCAGCAGCGGAATAAGGCGGGACAGGGGCACCTACGAGCAGTACGTC. Its protein product is CASSGIRRDRGTYEQYV.

This chain uses TRBV12-3 or TRBV12-4 with TRBJ1-2; D call uncertain. V was clipped by 2 bases and J by 4 bases, with 8 bases between them. This CDR3 has 13 residues. The DNA for the CDR3 is TGTGCCAGCAGTTTACCGGCGGCCTATGGCTACACCTTC. Amino acids: CASSLPAAYGYTF.

Ten or more counts support this clonotype. The chain recombines TRBV5-1 with TRBJ2-1, with D unresolved. Germline V gene lookup returns CDR1 SGHRS and CDR2 YFSETQ. There are 15 residues in the CDR3. V was clipped by 0 bases and J by 5 bases, with 12 bases between them. CDR3 sequence (DNA): TGCGCCAGCAGCTTGGGGGGTCGTGTGGACAATGAGCAGTTCTTC. Translated: CASSLGGRVDNEQFF.

This rearrangement joins TRBV7-2 to TRBJ1-2; 8 nucleotides align to TRBD1. Trimming took 4 bases from V and 5 from J; bases not matched to a gene: 9. Germline CDR1 SGHTA, CDR2 FQGNSA. This CDR3 contains 15 residues. The CDR3 here is CASSSQGARGYGYTF. In nucleotides, the CDR3 is TGTGCCAGCAGCTCCCAGGGGGCGCGGGGGTATGGCTACACCTTC.

CDR3 sequence reads: CASSTRLAGGRQETQYF. CDR3 coding DNA: TGCGCCAGCAGCACCCGACTTGCGGGGGGGCGGCAAGAGACCCAGTACTTC. V usage is TRBV5-1 and J usage is TRBJ2-5; 9 positions agree with TRBD2. J was trimmed by 2 bases and V by 4 bases; bases with no gene match: 12. The CDR3 runs 17 residues. Germline CDR1 is SGHRS and CDR2 is YFSETQ.

This clonotype was picked up a small number of times. V is TRBV30 and J is TRBJ2-2, with TRBD2 as a possible D gene (6 bases). The CDR3 covers 15 residues. Between the trimmed V and J ends, which lost 2 bases and 2 bases, there was a span of 12 bases. Germline assignment: CDR1 GTSNPN and CDR2 SVGIG (reference sequence). The CDR3 nucleotides are TGTGCCTGGAGTTGGAGGGGTGATAACACCGGGGAGCTGTTTTTT. This translates into CAWSWRGDNTGELFF.

Written as DNA, the CDR3 is TGTGCCAGCAGCGTTGACAGGGCCGCTGAAGCTTTCTTT. Amino acid sequence: CASSVDRAAEAFF. This chain uses TRBV7-8 with TRBJ1-1; 7 bases are shared with TRBD1. This CDR3 comprises 13 residues. V shed 5 bases and J 6 bases; nucleotides not matched to a gene: 6. CDR1 SGHVS and CDR2 FQNEAQ come from the germline V gene.